Detailed here is one T cell receptor (beta chain). Its antigen is still unknown. The data derive from a study of OX40 agonist ivuxolimab in advanced cancers. Study in general: Ivuxolimab, an antibody that agonizes OX40 (CD134), was administered to the patients.

Study results and caveats: Certain nonresponders additionally had low normalized T-cell clonal expansion.

This CDR3 is built from 15 residues. V shed 5 bases and J shed 2 bases, with 13 bases lying between them. Germline V CDR1 and CDR2: MGHRA, YSYEKL. This table comes from immunoSEQ multiplex PCR, and its TCRdb copy is limited to in-frame clones, with some not included. The sample includes tens of thousands of clones, roughly 80% of them seen just once. Source: CD4+ or CD8+ T cells sorted from blood, taken in a trial of the OX40 agonist ivuxolimab. V gene TRBV4-1 combines with J gene TRBJ1-5, with a possible D match to TRBD1 (5 bases). This clonotype was obtained from an adult with an advanced solid tumor such as melanoma, head and neck, liver or kidney cancer. The CDR3 loop reads CASSSGTLGNQPQHF. DNA of the CDR3: TGCGCCAGCAGCTCGGGGACCCTAGGCAATCAGCCCCAGCATTTT.